These T cell receptor beta chains were read from a single sample in a study of OX40 agonist ivuxolimab in advanced cancers. The method was immunoSEQ multiplex PCR; TCRdb's version includes in-frame clones alone and lacks a portion of them. The repertoire holds tens of thousands of clones, 70% to 90% seen once, with approximately 0.63% in the top ten. Specimen: CD4+ or CD8+ T cells sorted from blood, collected in a trial of the OX40 agonist ivuxolimab. Source of these receptors: an adult with an advanced solid tumor such as melanoma, head and neck, liver or kidney cancer. Both conserved end residues are part of each CDR3. The D gene is left open where the match is weak. Clone size appears in some rows only: once, few, many, or a class for an expanded clone.

size	V	D	length	J	CDR3	DNA
-	TRBV6-5	-	13	TRBJ2-7	CASSSTGYPEQYF	TGTGCCAGCAGTTCAACAGGGTATCCCGAGCAGTACTTC
-	TRBV5-1	TRBD1	15	TRBJ1-6	CASSLGTGRNSPLHF	TGCGCCAGCAGCTTGGGGACAGGGCGTAATTCACCCCTCCACTTT
-	TRBV18	-	15	TRBJ2-2	CASSPQGDGTGELFF	TGTGCCAGCTCACCACAGGGGGATGGGACCGGGGAGCTGTTTTTT
-	TRBV7-6	TRBD1	16	TRBJ2-2	CASSLRTGPDTGELFF	TGTGCCAGCAGCTTAAGGACAGGGCCCGACACCGGGGAGCTGTTTTTT
-	TRBV7-3	TRBD2	17	TRBJ2-2	CASSLTFEAGLSGELFF	TGTGCCAGCAGCTTAACGTTCGAAGCGGGGCTTTCCGGGGAGCTGTTTTTT
once	TRBV18	-	18	TRBJ1-3	CASSLLDPGAGSGNTIYF	TGTGCCAGCTCACTATTAGATCCCGGGGCCGGCTCTGGAAACACCATATATTTT
few	TRBV29-1	-	13	TRBJ2-7	CSVEDQISQGQYF	TGCAGCGTTGAAGACCAAATCTCTCAGGGGCAGTACTTC
-	TRBV6-1	-	15	TRBJ1-4	CASRAQGFGNEKLFF	TGTGCCAGCAGAGCCCAGGGGTTTGGGAATGAAAAACTGTTTTTT
-	TRBV6-1	TRBD1	16	TRBJ2-2	CASIEGPGGFTGELFF	TGTGCCAGCATTGAAGGGCCAGGGGGTTTCACCGGGGAGCTGTTTTTT
-	TRBV7-9	TRBD1	17	TRBJ1-4	CASSAYGTAATNEKLFF	TGTGCCAGCAGCGCCTACGGGACAGCTGCAACTAATGAAAAACTGTTTTTT
-	TRBV7-2	-	15	TRBJ1-2	CASSLSQGPNYGYTF	TGTGCCAGCAGCTTAAGCCAGGGGCCTAACTATGGCTACACCTTC
-	TRBV6-1	-	15	TRBJ2-3	CASSEAFRGGDTQYF	TGTGCCAGCAGTGAAGCATTCAGGGGTGGAGATACGCAGTATTTT
-	TRBV29-1	-	11	TRBJ2-7	CSASQGYEQYF	TGCAGCGCGAGCCAGGGGTACGAGCAGTACTTC
once	TRBV7-2	TRBD1	15	TRBJ2-7	CASTPGQGRSYEQYF	TGTGCCAGCACCCCCGGACAGGGCCGTTCCTACGAGCAGTACTTC
-	TRBV7-2	TRBD2	15	TRBJ2-5	CASSSPAGVGETQYF	TGTGCCAGCAGCTCGCCAGCGGGGGTTGGGGAGACCCAGTACTTC
-	TRBV9	-	14	TRBJ2-3	CASSVTTSTDTQYF	TGTGCCAGCAGCGTAACTACTAGCACAGATACGCAGTATTTT
-	TRBV29-1	-	12	TRBJ2-7	CSVRFQSYEQYF	TGCAGCGTTCGGTTCCAGTCCTACGAGCAGTACTTC
-	TRBV7-9	-	14	TRBJ1-3	CASRGGSSGNTIYF	TGTGCCAGCAGGGGTGGTAGCTCTGGAAACACCATATATTTT
-	TRBV5-4	-	14	TRBJ2-7	CASSLGVGPYEQYF	TGTGCCAGCAGCTTGGGTGTCGGACCCTACGAGCAGTACTTC
-	TRBV4-3	TRBD2	18	TRBJ2-3	CASSRLLRLAGRSDTQYF	TGCGCCAGCAGCCGCCTACTCCGACTAGCGGGTCGATCGGATACGCAGTATTTT
-	TRBV10-3	-	14	TRBJ2-2	CAITAQQNTGELFF	TGTGCCATCACTGCCCAGCAGAACACCGGGGAGCTGTTTTTT
-	TRBV5-4	-	17	TRBJ2-7	CASSPPSGQGLTYEQYF	TGTGCCAGCAGCCCTCCCTCTGGGCAGGGCCTTACCTACGAGCAGTACTTC
-	TRBV19	-	12	TRBJ1-2	CASSPGTFGYTF	TGTGCCAGTAGTCCCGGGACGTTCGGCTACACCTTC
-	TRBV6-1	-	14	TRBJ1-3	CASSEGEGRDTIYF	TGTGCCAGCAGTGAAGGGGAGGGTAGAGACACCATATATTTT
-	TRBV5-4	TRBD1	15	TRBJ1-2	CASSLLQGPGNGYTF	TGTGCCAGCAGCCTTCTACAGGGGCCGGGAAATGGCTACACCTTC
-	TRBV18	-	13	TRBJ1-1	CASSRHRDTEAFF	TGTGCCAGCTCACGCCACAGAGACACTGAAGCTTTCTTT
-	TRBV5-1	TRBD2	16	TRBJ2-1	CASSPRLAGGLDEQFF	TGCGCCAGTAGCCCCCGACTAGCGGGGGGGCTTGATGAGCAGTTCTTC
-	TRBV2	TRBD2	18	TRBJ2-2	CASSDLSGGAGITGELFF	TGTGCCAGCAGTGATCTTAGCGGGGGGGCCGGGATCACCGGGGAGCTGTTTTTT
-	TRBV6-5	-	16	TRBJ1-3	CASSYSSRLSGNTIYF	TGTGCCAGCAGTTACTCGTCCAGACTCTCTGGAAACACCATATATTTT
-	TRBV15	-	15	TRBJ1-6	CATSRDRSYNSPLHF	TGTGCCACCAGCAGAGACCGCTCCTATAATTCACCCCTCCACTTT
-	TRBV5-1	-	15	TRBJ2-1	CASKLDPGTHDEQFF	TGCGCCAGCAAACTCGACCCCGGGACCCACGATGAGCAGTTCTTC
-	TRBV14	-	15	TRBJ2-5	CASSRRGWYQETQYF	TGTGCCAGCAGCCGGCGGGGTTGGTACCAAGAGACCCAGTACTTC
-	TRBV5-4	-	15	TRBJ2-5	CASSLSNAIQETQYF	TGTGCCAGCAGCTTAAGCAACGCCATCCAAGAGACCCAGTACTTC
-	TRBV5-1	-	15	TRBJ2-7	CASQSLSGRYYEQYF	TGCGCCAGCCAATCATTGAGTGGCAGGTACTACGAGCAGTACTTC
-	TRBV6-6	TRBD2	12	TRBJ2-1	CALGLGSNEQFF	TGTGCCCTGGGACTAGGGAGCAATGAGCAGTTCTTC
-	TRBV9	TRBD2	15	TRBJ2-3	CASSVRTGGPDTQYF	TGTGCCAGCAGCGTCCGTACGGGGGGGCCGGATACGCAGTATTTT
-	TRBV4-1	TRBD1	16	TRBJ1-2	CASSQDSNRGDYGYTF	TGCGCCAGCAGCCAAGATAGTAACAGGGGCGACTATGGCTACACCTTC
once	TRBV7-3	TRBD2	15	TRBJ2-3	CASSTGGGYTDTQYF	TGTGCCAGCAGCACCGGCGGGGGTTACACAGATACGCAGTATTTT
-	TRBV5-6	-	12	TRBJ1-1	CASSLVAGEAFF	TGTGCCAGCAGCTTGGTGGCAGGAGAAGCTTTCTTT
-	TRBV19	TRBD1	14	TRBJ1-1	CASSSTGRDTEAFF	TGTGCCAGTAGCTCGACAGGGCGGGACACTGAAGCTTTCTTT
once	TRBV10-2	TRBD1	13	TRBJ1-5	CASGTGLRQPQHF	TGCGCCAGCGGGACAGGGTTGCGTCAGCCCCAGCATTTT